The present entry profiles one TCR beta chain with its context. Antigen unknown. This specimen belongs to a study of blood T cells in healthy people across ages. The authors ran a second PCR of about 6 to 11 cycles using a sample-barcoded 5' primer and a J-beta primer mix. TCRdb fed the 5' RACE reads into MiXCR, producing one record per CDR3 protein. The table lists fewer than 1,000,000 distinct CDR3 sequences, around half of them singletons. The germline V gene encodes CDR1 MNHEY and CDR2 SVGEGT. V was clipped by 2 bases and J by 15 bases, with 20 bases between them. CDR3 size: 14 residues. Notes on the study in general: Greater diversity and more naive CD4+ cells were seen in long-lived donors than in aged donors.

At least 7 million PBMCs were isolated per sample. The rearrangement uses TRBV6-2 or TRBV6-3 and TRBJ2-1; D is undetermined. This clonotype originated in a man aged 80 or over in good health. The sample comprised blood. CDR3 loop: CASSYDGWHPVRFF. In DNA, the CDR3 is TGTGCCAGCAGTTACGACGGCTGGCATCCGGTGCGGTTCTTC.